This T cell receptor (beta chain) was sequenced during a study of OX40 agonist ivuxolimab in advanced cancers. About the study: The study gave patients intravenous ivuxolimab at 0.01 to 10 mg/kg every 2 weeks. Study-level points and caveats: The average count of expanded clones was higher among CD8+ T cells than among CD4+.

About this clone itself: The antigen is undetermined.

The assay was immunoSEQ multiplex PCR, and TCRdb's table has in-frame clones only and misses some. The sample records about 36,000 clones, 88% being singletons. The germline V gene encodes CDR1 MNHNS and CDR2 SASEGT. This CDR3 contains 13 residues. The chain recombines TRBV6-1 with TRBJ2-5; no reliable D call. The J call may be mistaken, given a closer DNA end match to TRBJ2-7. Here the sequenced sample was CD4+ or CD8+ T cells sorted from blood, taken in a trial of the OX40 agonist ivuxolimab. This sequence was found in an adult with an advanced solid tumor such as melanoma, head and neck, liver or kidney cancer. This CDR3 reads CASRTSSSYEQYF. The DNA for the CDR3 is TGTGCCAGCAGGACATCATCCTCCTACGAGCAGTACTTC.